Below, 5 T cell receptor beta chains from the same sample are listed, as sequenced in a study of blood T cell repertoires in COVID-19. Measured with immunoSEQ multiplex PCR; TCRdb has only the in-frame clones, and not every one. The table includes hundreds of thousands of clones, about 91% detected once. The sample comprised peripheral blood. The receptors derive from a woman between 45 and 65 years old with COVID-19, enrolled during active disease.

This rearrangement joins TRBV2 to TRBJ1-4; 11 nucleotides align to TRBD1. Germline V gives CDR1 SNHLY, CDR2 FYNNEI. V gave up 0 bases and J gave up 8 bases; unmatched junction bases: 23. The CDR3 runs to 22 residues. The CDR3 is CASSEATPWRTGGKRNGEKLFF. The CDR3 nucleotides read TGTGCCAGCAGTGAAGCGACCCCCTGGAGGACAGGGGGCAAGAGGAATGGGGAAAAACTGTTTTTT.

The chain couples TRBV5-6 to TRBJ2-3; TRBD2 might be the D (6 bases). CDR3 length: 12 amino acids. Trimming removed 5 bases from V and 5 bases from J, with 9 bases in between. Germline V gene sequence: CDR1 SGHDT, CDR2 YYEEEE. The CDR3 DNA reads TGTGCCAGCAGACTAGCTGGAGATACGCAGTATTTT. Translated, it gives CASRLAGDTQYF.

V usage is TRBV5-5 and J usage is TRBJ1-2; the D gene is possibly TRBD1 (6 bases). Trimming removed 4 bases from V and 3 bases from J, with 13 bases in between. This CDR3 has 14 residues. CDR1 and CDR2 from the germline V gene are SGHKS and YYEKEE (reference sequence). The CDR3, as DNA: TGTGCCAGCAGCAATCAAGGGGGATACTATGGCTACACCTTC. Protein: CASSNQGGYYGYTF.

This clone was detected only once. The sample holds other DNA sequences that translate to the same CDR3. The chain links TRBV19 to TRBJ2-7; TRBD1 matches 7 bases. V dropped 0 bases and J dropped 5; count of bases not matched to a gene: 13. CDR3 length: 17 residues. Germline V gene lookup returns CDR1 LNHDA and CDR2 SQIVND (reference sequence). The CDR3 is CASSIDPQTGTVNEQYF. The CDR3 DNA follows: TGTGCCAGTAGTATAGATCCTCAGACCGGGACAGTAAACGAGCAGTACTTC. The full variable domain, completed using reference TRBV19 and TRBJ2-7, is DGGITQSPKYLFRKEGQNVTLSCEQNLNHDAMYWYRQDPGQGLRLIYYSQIVNDFQKGDIAEGYSVSREKKESFPLTVTSAQKNPTAFYLCASSIDPQTGTVNEQYFGPGTRLTVT.

This chain uses TRBV29-1 with TRBJ1-2, with no clear D. Trimming left V 2 bases short and J 7 bases short, with 14 bases between. CDR1 SQVTM and CDR2 ANQGSEA come from the germline V gene. This CDR3 has 13 amino acids. The CDR3 coding sequence is TGCAGCGTTGAACCCGAGGTCGTTGCTGGCTACACCTTC. This encodes CSVEPEVVAGYTF.